This paragraph covers one T cell receptor (beta chain) sequence. Germline V gene data show CDR1 as DFQATT and CDR2 as SNEGSKA (reference sequence). V was cut by 3 bases and J by 5 bases, with 21 bases left in between. The CDR3 has 16 residues. These data originate in a study of blood T cell repertoires in COVID-19. Study background: Sources were T cells, B-cell-depleted T cells, or PBMCs; the material itself was cDNA or gDNA.

The table came from immunoSEQ multiplex PCR; TCRdb's copy has only in-frame clones and leaves some out. Among approximately 200,000 clones listed, roughly 86% were seen once. The chain carries TRBV20-1 and TRBJ2-3; D is ambiguous. The source of this sequence is a woman aged 55-75 years with acute or convalescent COVID-19. The sequenced sample was peripheral blood. CDR3 in amino acids: CSASGLVGASGDTQYF. CDR3 in DNA: TGCAGTGCTAGTGGTCTAGTTGGCGCGTCTGGAGATACGCAGTATTTT.